This T cell receptor (beta chain) was recovered during a study of identical twins. This clonotype appeared many times. cDNA molecules carried unique molecular identifiers, and template switching added a universal primer site. TCRdb independently ran MiXCR on the 5' RACE reads; one entry per CDR3 protein. The sample lists approximately 680,000 distinct CDR3 sequences, 7.1% occurring once. The V gene's germline CDR1 is LNHDA and CDR2 SQIVND (reference sequence). Trimming removed 1 base at V and 2 bases at J, with 5 bases between. The CDR3 spans 13 residues. Another study also made use of these data, one on yellow fever vaccine responses in identical twins.

The sequencing input was PBMCs. The source is a woman younger than 35 in good health. This chain uses TRBV19 with TRBJ2-5; D gene unclear. CDR3: CASSIGAQETQYF. CDR3 DNA: TGTGCCAGTAGTATAGGAGCTCAAGAGACCCAGTACTTC.